This T cell receptor delta chain stems from a study of gamma-delta T cells after stem cell transplantation. TCRdb called clones from the RT-PCR reads again using CATT. The sample carries about 2,500 delta-chain clones, around 20% recorded once. CDR1 is TSWWSYY and CDR2 is QGS in the germline V gene. Unmatched junction bases numbered 19, after V lost 3 bases and J lost 2 bases. The CDR3 has 23 residues. This clone has a handful of counts. The receptor was isolated from a human donor. It is not recorded whose cells these are; they may come from a transplant donor. Sequencing was done on a sample of gamma-delta T cells. The J gene is TRDJ3, the V gene TRDV1, with TRDD3 matching over 10 bases. DNA of the CDR3: TGTGCTCTTGGGGACTTTCCCTTCAGGCTGGGGGATAGTGACCCCTGGGACACCCGACAGATGTTTTTC. Amino acid sequence: CALGDFPFRLGDSDPWDTRQMFF.